The 32 T cell receptor beta chains below all came from one sample that was sequenced in a study of molecular identifiers for immune sequencing clone quantification. TCRdb re-called the PCR reads through MiXCR, storing one row per CDR3 protein. The sample has 400,000 to 600,000 distinct CDR3 sequences, under 30% seen once. The sequenced material came from naive CD8+ T cells from blood, with Jurkat cell RNA spiked in. Subset described: FACS-sorted CD8+CD4-CCR7+CD45RA+ naive T cells. The receptors were gathered from a human donor in good health. Some libraries in this study had Jurkat cell RNA spiked in.

This clonotype was found a few times. The rearrangement joins TRBV7-9 to TRBJ2-1; 7 nucleotides line up with TRBD1. The CDR3 consists of 15 residues. Germline values: CDR1 SEHNR, CDR2 FQNEAQ (reference sequence). V lost 10 bases and J lost 0; bases outside the gene matches: 9. CDR3 nucleotides: TGTGCCACCCGAGGACAGGCCAGCTCCTACAATGAGCAGTTCTTC. As protein: CATRGQASSYNEQFF.

This clonotype was found a few times. The junction shows a germline mismatch at one end, possibly a read error. The gene calls are TRBV4-1 and TRBJ1-5; D possibly corresponds to TRBD1 (6 bases). CDR3 length equals 13 residues. Germline CDR1 reads MGHRA; CDR2 reads YSYEKL. CDR3 sequence: CAGSQARGQPQHF. The CDR3 nucleotides are TGCGCCGGCAGCCAAGCCAGGGGTCAGCCCCAGCATTTT.

V is TRBV6-5 and J is TRBJ2-2; D is unresolved. V dropped 6 bases and J dropped 0 bases, with 11 bases sitting between them. Looked up from germline, CDR1 is MNHEY and CDR2 is SVGAGI. The CDR3 runs to 15 residues. CDR3 sequence: CASSPAAANTGELFF. CDR3 nucleotides: TGTGCCAGCAGCCCCGCGGCTGCGAACACCGGGGAGCTGTTTTTT.

This clonotype was detected ten times or more. The chain has TRBV7-9 and TRBJ2-7; 7 nucleotides align to TRBD2. The trim removed 1 base at V and 5 bases at J, leaving 2 bases unmatched. Germline values: CDR1 SEHNR, CDR2 FQNEAQ (reference sequence). The length of the CDR3 is 13 residues. The CDR3 reads CASSLGRGNEQYF. The CDR3, as DNA: TGTGCCAGCAGCTTAGGGCGGGGGAACGAGCAGTACTTC.

A few counts support this clonotype. The gene calls are TRBV5-6 and TRBJ2-3; 10 bases line up with TRBD2. From germline, CDR1 is SGHDT and CDR2 YYEEEE. With 4 bases clipped from V and 6 bases from J, the junction kept 17 bases outside the gene matches. CDR3 length: 18 amino acids. As DNA, the CDR3 is TGTGCCAGCAGCCGCCCACAGAGCGGGGGGGCCATTGTGGATACGCAGTATTTT. It specifies CASSRPQSGGAIVDTQYF.

This clonotype occurred many times. The chain uses TRBV20-1 and TRBJ2-7; 12 bases align to TRBD2. This CDR3 spans 17 amino acids. The germline V gene has CDR1 DFQATT and CDR2 SNEGSKA (reference sequence). Losses at the gene ends were 2 bases for V and 0 bases for J; bases not matched to a gene: 8. CDR3 bases: TGCAGTGCTAGACAGGAGGGACTAGCGGGTCCCTCCTACGAGCAGTACTTC. It translates to CSARQEGLAGPSYEQYF.

The table lists this clonotype with many counts. V usage is TRBV2 and J usage is TRBJ2-3; 7 nucleotides line up with TRBD2. The CDR3 covers 15 residues. V lost 8 bases, J lost 3 bases, and 11 bases stayed unmatched. Germline loops: CDR1 SNHLY, CDR2 FYNNEI. The CDR3 sequence: CASLWEGGVTDTQYF. In DNA, the CDR3 is TGTGCCAGCCTCTGGGAGGGAGGAGTTACAGATACGCAGTATTTT.

Remarks on this clonotype: This could be a read error, since a much larger clone is one nucleotide away. V usage is TRBV5-5 and J usage is TRBJ2-7; 7 bases line up with TRBD1. The CDR3 sequence is 13 residues long. Trimming removed 1 base from V and 7 bases from J; junction bases left unmatched: 5. Germline V lookup: CDR1 SGHKS, CDR2 YYEKEE (reference sequence). The CDR3: CASSLKGASEQYF. The CDR3 DNA sequence: TGTGCCAGCAGCTTGAAGGGGGCGAGTGAGCAGTACTTC.

This clonotype was detected many times. V usage is TRBV4-3 and J usage is TRBJ1-2, with D uncertain. The ends were cut back, 0 bases at V and 4 bases at J, with 12 bases in the middle. Germline loops: CDR1 LGHNA, CDR2 YSLEER. There are 15 residues in the CDR3. The CDR3 DNA reads as TGCGCCAGCAGCCAAGATAGATGGAATAGCTATGGCTACACCTTC. Protein: CASSQDRWNSYGYTF.

The chain has TRBV19 and TRBJ2-7; a weak D match, TRBD2 (6 bases). Trimming left V 3 bases short and J 4 bases short, with 13 bases between. The CDR3 extends over 14 amino acids. Germline CDR1 reads LNHDA; CDR2 reads SQIVND (reference sequence). CDR3 in amino acids: CASSMSGSGYEQYF. CDR3 sequence (DNA): TGTGCCAGTAGTATGTCCGGGAGTGGTTACGAGCAGTACTTC. Variable domain in full (rest from reference TRBV19 and TRBJ2-7): DGGITQSPKYLFRKEGQNVTLSCEQNLNHDAMYWYRQDPGQGLRLIYYSQIVNDFQKGDIAEGYSVSREKKESFPLTVTSAQKNPTAFYLCASSMSGSGYEQYFGPGTRLTVT.

This clonotype was seen at least ten times. V and J are TRBV29-1 and TRBJ1-1, with TRBD1 as a possible D gene (6 bases). The CDR3 has 14 amino acids. The germline V gene encodes CDR1 SQVTM and CDR2 ANQGSEA. With 7 bases removed from V and 4 bases from J, the gap between germline ends came to 19 bases. In DNA, the CDR3 is TGCAGCGCTTTGTGGGCAGGGGAACCCACTGAAGCTTTCTTT. This gives the protein CSALWAGEPTEAFF.

This clonotype has at least ten counts. The V gene is TRBV30, the J gene TRBJ1-1; D possibly corresponds to TRBD1 (6 bases). With 3 bases removed from V and 4 bases from J, the gap between germline ends came to 12 bases. The CDR3 consists of 13 residues. Germline V gene data show CDR1 as GTSNPN and CDR2 as SVGIG (reference sequence). The CDR3 bases are TGTGCCTGGAGGTTGGGGGGCCGCACTGAAGCTTTCTTT. Translated: CAWRLGGRTEAFF.

This clonotype was seen a few times. The chain carries TRBV20-1 and TRBJ1-1; D is possibly TRBD1 (5 bases). The V gene lost 3 bases and the J gene lost 5 bases, with 13 bases spanning the gap. Per germline, CDR1 DFQATT and CDR2 SNEGSKA (reference sequence). CDR3 length: 13 residues. The CDR3 nucleotides are TGCAGTGCTAGTGGGGGTCGGTATACTGAAGCTTTCTTT. Translation: CSASGGRYTEAFF.

For the CDR3, the DNA is TGCAGTGCTAGGGACCGGGACAGAGTCCCCTACGAGCAGTACTTC. This sequence encodes CSARDRDRVPYEQYF. This rearrangement joins TRBV20-1 to TRBJ2-7; 7 bases fit TRBD1. Trimming cost V 3 bases and J 2 bases; bases outside gene matches: 10. The CDR3 totals 15 residues. The germline V gene has CDR1 DFQATT and CDR2 SNEGSKA (reference sequence).

This sequence joins TRBV4-3 and TRBJ2-3; 10 bases align to TRBD2. This CDR3 is 18 amino acids long. The J segment lost 6 bases and the V segment lost 0 bases, leaving 12 bases of the junction unmatched. The V gene's germline CDR1 is LGHNA and CDR2 YSLEER. CDR3 residues: CASSQELPSGGALDTQYF. The CDR3, as DNA: TGCGCCAGCAGCCAAGAGCTTCCTAGCGGGGGTGCCTTGGATACGCAGTATTTT.

This clonotype has just a few counts. The chain links TRBV4-3 to TRBJ2-7, with D perhaps matching TRBD1 (6 bases). CDR3 size: 14 residues. The ends were cut back, 0 bases at V and 4 bases at J, with 10 bases in the middle. Looked up from germline, CDR1 is LGHNA and CDR2 is YSLEER. The CDR3: CASSQDTGLYEQYF. CDR3 nucleotides: TGCGCCAGCAGCCAAGATACAGGGCTTTACGAGCAGTACTTC.

V usage is TRBV7-9 and J usage is TRBJ1-3; D not certain. CDR1 and CDR2 (germline): SEHNR, FQNEAQ (reference sequence). The CDR3 totals 16 residues. V was clipped by 6 bases and J by 2 bases, with 17 bases between them. CDR3 loop: CASRTAPDFTGNTIYF. CDR3 in DNA: TGTGCCAGCAGAACAGCCCCGGATTTCACTGGAAACACCATATATTTT.

With respect to this clonotype: This clone may be a read error of a much larger clone one base away. The chain combines TRBV7-2 with TRBJ2-1; D possibly uses TRBD1 or TRBD2 (5 bases each). The CDR3 runs 15 residues. Germline loops: CDR1 SGHTA, CDR2 FQGNSA. The CDR3 DNA reads TGTGCCCGCAGCTTATCTCCGGGACGGCGCAATGAGCAGTTCTTC. Protein: CARSLSPGRRNEQFF.

This chain uses TRBV4-1 with TRBJ2-1, with 12 nucleotides matching TRBD2. The germline gives CDR1 MGHRA, CDR2 YSYEKL. This CDR3 is built from 18 residues. With V trimmed by 1 base and J by 6 bases, 10 bases remained unmatched. The CDR3 DNA reads TGCGCCAGCAGCCAAGTAGCCCTAGCGGGGGGGCCTAGCAATGAGCAGTTCTTC. Its translation is CASSQVALAGGPSNEQFF.

This clonotype has at least ten counts. The chain joins TRBV5-1 to TRBJ2-7; D gene unclear. Trimming shortened V by 0 bases and J by 5 bases, and 6 bases separated the two germline ends. CDR1 is SGHRS, CDR2 YFSETQ, per germline. The CDR3 has 12 residues. The DNA for the CDR3 is TGCGCCAGCAGCTTGGAGACCGACGAGCAGTACTTC. Protein: CASSLETDEQYF.

The CDR3 DNA reads TGTGCCAGCTCGCCAAAATCCGGGGGGGATGAGCAGTTCTTC. Protein product: CASSPKSGGDEQFF. This chain uses TRBV18 with TRBJ2-1; 8 nucleotides match TRBD2. Unmatched junction bases numbered 9, after V lost 6 bases and J lost 8 bases. CDR3 length equals 14 residues. From germline, CDR1 is KGHSH and CDR2 LQKENI.

The V call is TRBV6-1, the J call TRBJ1-5; 11 bases align to TRBD1. The CDR3 loop spans 16 amino acids. V shed 7 bases and J 3 bases; nucleotides not matched to a gene: 8. Germline values: CDR1 MNHNS, CDR2 SASEGT. CDR3 protein: CASNDGQGAYNQPQHF. The CDR3, as DNA: TGTGCCAGCAATGACGGACAGGGGGCATACAATCAGCCCCAGCATTTT.

As concerns this clonotype: A much larger clone lies a single base off, so this may be a read error. V usage is TRBV2 and J usage is TRBJ2-3, with 8 nucleotides matching TRBD2. Germline V gene data show CDR1 as SNHLY and CDR2 as FYNNEI. Germline trimming cut 2 bases from V and 1 base from J; bases unmatched to any gene: 5. The CDR3 is 16 residues long. CDR3 in amino acids: CASSEPGLGRTDTQYF. The CDR3 DNA is TGTGCCAGCAGTGAACCGGGACTAGGACGCACAGATACGCAGTATTTT.

This clonotype was detected only a few times. This sequence joins TRBV28 and TRBJ2-1, with a tentative D call TRBD1 (6 bases). Per germline, CDR1 MDHEN and CDR2 SYDVKM. There are 13 residues in the CDR3. Trimming stripped 2 bases from V and 7 bases from J, with 9 bases between. CDR3 DNA sequence: TGTGCCAGCAGTTTAGTAAGGGGGAATGAGCAGTTCTTC. Its translation: CASSLVRGNEQFF.

The chain is built from TRBV19 and TRBJ2-1; tentatively, D is TRBD2 (6 bases). Per germline, CDR1 LNHDA and CDR2 SQIVND (reference sequence). This CDR3 has 15 amino acids. Trimming shortened V by 3 bases and J by 6 bases, and 15 bases separated the two germline ends. CDR3 sequence: CASSMAGRSPNEQFF. The CDR3, as DNA: TGTGCCAGTAGTATGGCGGGACGGTCCCCCAATGAGCAGTTCTTC.

This clonotype was seen a few times. The chain has TRBV20-1 and TRBJ1-5; D is undetermined. The CDR3 is 16 amino acids. Deletions cut 3 bases from V and 5 bases from J, with 20 bases between. Germline CDR1 reads DFQATT; CDR2 reads SNEGSKA (reference sequence). CDR3: CSASFYVAGKDQPQHF. The DNA for the CDR3 is TGCAGTGCTAGTTTTTACGTCGCGGGGAAGGATCAGCCCCAGCATTTT.

This clonotype was recorded at least ten times. The chain uses TRBV6-2 or TRBV6-3 and TRBJ2-7; 9 bases match TRBD2. J lost 4 bases, V lost 5 bases, and 3 bases had no gene match. The CDR3 runs to 13 residues. The V gene's germline CDR1 is MNHEY and CDR2 SVGEGT. The CDR3 spells CASSGTSSYEQYF. In DNA form, the CDR3 reads TGTGCCAGCAGTGGGACTAGCTCGTACGAGCAGTACTTC.

This clonotype has just one count. The chain uses TRBV7-9 and TRBJ2-1; 7 bases agree with TRBD2. Germline assignment: CDR1 SEHNR and CDR2 FQNEAQ (reference sequence). J gave up 2 bases and V 6 bases, and 10 bases lay outside the gene matches. The CDR3 has 16 amino acids. DNA for the CDR3: TGTGCCAGCAGTTCCGGGGGGACTCCCCCCTACAATGAGCAGTTCTTC. Translation: CASSSGGTPPYNEQFF.

V and J are TRBV25-1 and TRBJ1-1; D unclear. CDR1 and CDR2 (germline): MGHDK, SYGVNS. The CDR3 totals 14 residues. V dropped 3 bases and J dropped 1 base, with 9 bases sitting between them. The CDR3 coding sequence is TGTGCCAGCAGTGATTTTGCAGAGAACACTGAAGCTTTCTTT. This translates into CASSDFAENTEAFF. The whole variable domain, filled in from reference TRBV25-1 and TRBJ1-1, reads EADIYQTPRYLVIGTGKKITLECSQTMGHDKMYWYQQDPGMELHLIHYSYGVNSTEKGDLSSESTVSRIRTEHFPLTLESARPSHTSQYLCASSDFAENTEAFFGQGTRLTVV.

CDR3 sequence: CSARTGGVNEQFF. DNA of the CDR3: TGCAGTGCACGGACAGGGGGTGTGAATGAGCAGTTCTTC. The V gene is TRBV20-1, the J gene TRBJ2-1; TRBD1 matches 10 bases. Germline loops: CDR1 DFQATT, CDR2 SNEGSKA (reference sequence). V lost 6 bases and J lost 7; bases outside the gene matches: 6. The CDR3 has 13 residues.

Of note for this clonotype: This clone may be a read error of a much larger clone one base away. Because the CDR3 is missing its conserved closing phenylalanine or tryptophan, this is likely a read error. This chain connects TRBV28 to TRBJ1-5; D not resolved. Germline V gives CDR1 MDHEN, CDR2 SYDVKM. This CDR3 contains 13 residues. Trimming left V 3 bases short and J 0 bases short, with 3 bases between. CDR3 DNA: TGTGCCAGCAGTTTCGGTAGCAATCAGCCCCAGCATCTT. Its translation is CASSFGSNQPQHL.

This clonotype occurred many times. The chain recombines TRBV14 with TRBJ2-1; no clear D gene. CDR3 size: 11 residues. Looked up from germline, CDR1 is SGHDN and CDR2 is FVKESK. The V and J ends lost 3 bases and 4 bases respectively, with 1 base between them. Written as DNA, the CDR3 is TGTGCCAGCAGCCAGTACAATGAGCAGTTCTTC. Translating it yields CASSQYNEQFF.